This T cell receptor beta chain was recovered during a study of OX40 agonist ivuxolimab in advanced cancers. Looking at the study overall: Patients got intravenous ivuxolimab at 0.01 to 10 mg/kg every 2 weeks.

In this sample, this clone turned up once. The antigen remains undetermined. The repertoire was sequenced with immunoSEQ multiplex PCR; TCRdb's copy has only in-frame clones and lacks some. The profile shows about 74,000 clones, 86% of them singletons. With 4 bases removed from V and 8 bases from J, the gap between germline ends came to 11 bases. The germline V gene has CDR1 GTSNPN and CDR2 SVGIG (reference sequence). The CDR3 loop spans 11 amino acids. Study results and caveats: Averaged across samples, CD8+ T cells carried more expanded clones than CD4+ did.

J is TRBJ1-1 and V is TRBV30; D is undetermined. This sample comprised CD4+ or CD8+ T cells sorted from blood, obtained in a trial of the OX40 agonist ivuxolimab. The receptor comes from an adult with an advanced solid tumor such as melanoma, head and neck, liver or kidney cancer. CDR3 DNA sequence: TGTGCCTGGACCGGGAGGTCAGAAGCTTTCTTT. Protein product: CAWTGRSEAFF.